This T cell receptor beta chain was obtained from a study of cytomegalovirus exposure and HLA in healthy donors (dated by TCRdb to about 2017). Regarding the complete study: According to a later analysis, one platform produced both the roughly 110 validation repertoires and the 666 repertoires of the first cohort. The study aimed to test whether cataloging public T cell receptors could reveal signatures of past pathogen exposure. Besides the first cohort of roughly 660 subjects, a separate validation cohort made up of roughly 120 different subjects was used. To predict cytomegalovirus infection status, the study brought together high-throughput TCR immunosequencing, statistical association of individual TCRs with disease status, and machine learning.

Library construction relied on the immunoSEQ multiplex PCR assay. Concerning the study's data processing: To diagnose cytomegalovirus status from the catalog of TCR beta chain sequences, a statistical classification framework was built. TCRdb obtained this table from immuneACCESS and retained in-frame rearrangements with V and J assigned. These tables miss some clones; where compared with another copy, unresolved V genes account for less than half of the shortfall, and the remainder is unexplained. The V and J calls and clone size come from that table; D and trimming were worked out from the DNA. The sample records about 180,000 clones, about 86% of which are singletons. The ten biggest clones cover 1.4% of the sample. The donors were included in the validation cohort of some 120 subjects, a group kept apart from the roughly 730-subject first cohort. What the research found in general, with its limitations: The study listed around 160 TCR beta chains as associated with cytomegalovirus. All 130 or so repertoires were used to score co-occurrence in the validation cohort in a later analysis, because that analysis had no HLA typing for the cohort. The authors suggested that the approach could potentially be extended to other disease states and immunological phenotypes. Across donors, most TCR sequences were observed very rarely, whereas some public TCRs were present in many individuals. Cytomegalovirus status was reported to be diagnosed by the classifier with high specificity and sensitivity in both the original and validation cohorts. Subsequent analysis determined that TCRs grouped into clusters in the first cohort also showed a tendency toward co-occurrence across the approximately 110 validation repertoires, and 94% of cluster scores exceeded 0. In vitro tests confirmed that a few of the cytomegalovirus-associated TCR beta chains recognize cytomegalovirus antigens.

Of note for this clone: Which antigen it targets is not known. No base-level quality is on record; no much larger clone is a single base apart.

Its CDR3 holds 13 amino acids, cysteine through phenylalanine. This entry keeps only the CDR3 DNA: 39 bases, framed from base 1. The germline V gene specifies SGDLS as CDR1 and YYNGEE as CDR2. V is pared back by 0 bases and J by 4 bases, with 4 bases lying between the germline termini. The V and J genes are TRBV9 and TRBJ2-2; the D gene cannot be resolved reliably. The sequence was obtained from a woman aged 30 to 39 in good health and CMV-seronegative. The material sequenced was PBMCs. The nucleotide sequence is given as TGTGCCAGCAGCGTAGTCGGCACCGGGGAGCTGTTTTTT. It translates to CASSVVGTGELFF.